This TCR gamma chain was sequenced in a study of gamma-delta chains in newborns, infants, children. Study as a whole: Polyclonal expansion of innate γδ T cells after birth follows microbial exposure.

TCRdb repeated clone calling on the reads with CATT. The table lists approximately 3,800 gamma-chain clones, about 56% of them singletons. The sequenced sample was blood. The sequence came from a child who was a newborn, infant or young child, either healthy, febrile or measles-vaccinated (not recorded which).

The CDR3 coding sequence is TGTGCCTTCCAGACCCGGTATAAGAAACTCTTT. It codes for CAFQTRYKKLF. The rearrangement joins TRGV9 to TRGJ1 or TRGJ2. Germline CDR1 GITISATS, CDR2 ISYDGTV (reference sequence). V shed 10 bases and J 7 bases; nucleotides not matched to a gene: 10. CDR3 size: 11 residues.